This T cell receptor beta chain was sequenced in a study of radiotherapy plus CTLA-4 blockade in lung cancer. V lost 5 bases to trimming and J lost 4 bases, with 6 bases between them. CDR1 is SGHTA, CDR2 FQGNSA, per germline. The CDR3 covers 12 residues. This table comes from immunoSEQ multiplex PCR, and its TCRdb copy is limited to in-frame clones, with some not included. Of about 120,000 clones listed, more than 65% are singletons. Sequenced here: peripheral blood, sampled from a patient treated with radiotherapy plus ipilimumab. The source is a human donor with non-small cell lung cancer that progressed on radiotherapy plus ipilimumab. Some clones in this sample may be carry-over from other donors' samples. V gene TRBV7-2 combines with J gene TRBJ1-5, with D perhaps TRBD1 (5 bases). Here the CDR3 reads CASSPGNQPQHF. CDR3 sequence (DNA): TGTGCCAGCAGCCCAGGGAATCAGCCCCAGCATTTT.